This T cell receptor (beta chain) was observed in a study of identical twins. With no exceptions, donors were healthy Caucasians. In the case of this clonotype: Its antigen is unidentified.

Points from the study as a whole: Invariant cells of the MAIT and iNKT types might have partly distorted the zero-insertion analyses. There were fewer insertions in abundant cord blood beta clonotypes, but memory repertoires showed no such pattern.

TCRdb re-called the 5' RACE reads with MiXCR, one entry per CDR3 protein. The sample shows approximately 490,000 distinct CDR3 sequences, approximately 20% of them seen only once. This sample was shared with a second study, whose subject was yellow fever vaccine responses in identical twins. That paper notes: Reportedly, twins' vaccine T cell responses looked partly convergent and partly personalized.

The sequencing sample was made of CD4+ T cells sorted from blood. This sequence originates from a woman between 18 and 30 years old in good health.

The CDR3 sequence: CASKTRTGAPNTGELFF. In DNA, the CDR3 is TGTGCCAGCAAGACCCGCACGGGGGCCCCGAACACCGGGGAGCTGTTTTTT. The chain couples TRBV6-1 to TRBJ2-2; D possibly uses TRBD1 or TRBD2 (6 bases each). The CDR3 sequence is 17 residues long. The V end was cut by 7 bases, the J end by 0 bases, with 18 bases between. Germline CDR1 MNHNS, CDR2 SASEGT.